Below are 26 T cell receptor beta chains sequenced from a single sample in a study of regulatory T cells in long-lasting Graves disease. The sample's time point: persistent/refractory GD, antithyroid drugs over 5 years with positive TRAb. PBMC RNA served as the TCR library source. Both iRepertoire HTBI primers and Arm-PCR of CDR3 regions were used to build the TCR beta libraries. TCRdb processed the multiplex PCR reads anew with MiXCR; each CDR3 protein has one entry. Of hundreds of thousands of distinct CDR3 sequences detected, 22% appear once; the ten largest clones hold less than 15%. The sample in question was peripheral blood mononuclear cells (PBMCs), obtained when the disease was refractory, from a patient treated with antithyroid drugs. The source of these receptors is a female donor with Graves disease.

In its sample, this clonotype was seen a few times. CDR3 coding DNA: TGTGCCAGCAGCCAAGATTTAGCGGGGAGCTCCTACGAGCAGTACTTC. This sequence encodes CASSQDLAGSSYEQYF. This chain connects TRBV3-1 to TRBJ2-7; 8 positions match TRBD2. Germline V gene sequence: CDR1 LGHDT, CDR2 YNNKEL (reference sequence). J was trimmed by 0 bases and V by 0 bases; bases with no gene match: 4. The CDR3 sequence is 16 residues long.

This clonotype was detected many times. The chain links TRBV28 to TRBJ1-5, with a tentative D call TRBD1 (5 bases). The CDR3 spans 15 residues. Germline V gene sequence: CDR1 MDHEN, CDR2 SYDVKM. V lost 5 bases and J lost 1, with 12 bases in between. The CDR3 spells CASSELGVSNQPQHF. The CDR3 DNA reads TGTGCCAGCAGTGAGTTAGGGGTAAGCAATCAGCCCCAGCATTTT.

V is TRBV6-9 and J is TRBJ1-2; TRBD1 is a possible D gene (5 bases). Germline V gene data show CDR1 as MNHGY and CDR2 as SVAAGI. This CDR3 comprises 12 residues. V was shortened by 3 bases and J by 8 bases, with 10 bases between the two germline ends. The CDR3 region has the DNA TGTGCCAGCAGTTACAGACAGTTGGGCTACACCTTC. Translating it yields CASSYRQLGYTF.

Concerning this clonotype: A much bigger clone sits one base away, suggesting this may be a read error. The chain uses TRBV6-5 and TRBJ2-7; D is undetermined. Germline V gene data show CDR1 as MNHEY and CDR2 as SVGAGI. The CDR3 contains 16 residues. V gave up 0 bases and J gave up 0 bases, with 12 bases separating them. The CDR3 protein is CASSYSRLTTSYEQYF. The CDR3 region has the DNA TGTGCCAGCAGTTACTCGCGTCTGACCACCTCCTACGAGCAGTACTTC.

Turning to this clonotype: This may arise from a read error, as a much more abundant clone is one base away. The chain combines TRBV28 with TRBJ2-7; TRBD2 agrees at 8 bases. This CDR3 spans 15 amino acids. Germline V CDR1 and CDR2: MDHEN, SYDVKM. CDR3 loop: CVSSYLAGISYEQYF. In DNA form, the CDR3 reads TGTGTCAGCAGTTACCTAGCGGGTATCTCCTACGAGCAGTACTTC.

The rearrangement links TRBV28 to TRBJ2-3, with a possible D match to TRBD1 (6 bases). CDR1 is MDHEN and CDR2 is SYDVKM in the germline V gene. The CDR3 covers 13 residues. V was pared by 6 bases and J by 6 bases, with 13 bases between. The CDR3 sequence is CASSRDTLDTQYF. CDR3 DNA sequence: TGTGCCAGCAGCCGGGACACGCTGGATACGCAGTATTTT.

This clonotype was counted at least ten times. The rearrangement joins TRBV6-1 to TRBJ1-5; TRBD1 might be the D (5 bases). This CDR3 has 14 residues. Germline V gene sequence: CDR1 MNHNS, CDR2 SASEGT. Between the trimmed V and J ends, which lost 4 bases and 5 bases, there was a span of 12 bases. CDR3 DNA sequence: TGTGCCAGCAGTGTTCAAGGGGAATATCAGCCCCAGCATTTT. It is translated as CASSVQGEYQPQHF.

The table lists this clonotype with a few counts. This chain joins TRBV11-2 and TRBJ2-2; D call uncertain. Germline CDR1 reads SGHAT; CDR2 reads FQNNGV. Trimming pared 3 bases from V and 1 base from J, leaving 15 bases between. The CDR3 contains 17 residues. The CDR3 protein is CASSLGIGVENTGELFF. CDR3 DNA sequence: TGTGCCAGCAGCTTGGGGATTGGGGTGGAGAACACCGGGGAGCTGTTTTTT.

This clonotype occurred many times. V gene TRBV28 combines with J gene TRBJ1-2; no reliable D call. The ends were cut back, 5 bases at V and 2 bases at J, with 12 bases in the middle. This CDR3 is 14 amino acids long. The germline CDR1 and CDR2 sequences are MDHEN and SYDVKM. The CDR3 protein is CASSPPTRNYGYTF. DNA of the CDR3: TGTGCCAGCAGTCCCCCGACAAGGAACTATGGCTACACCTTC.

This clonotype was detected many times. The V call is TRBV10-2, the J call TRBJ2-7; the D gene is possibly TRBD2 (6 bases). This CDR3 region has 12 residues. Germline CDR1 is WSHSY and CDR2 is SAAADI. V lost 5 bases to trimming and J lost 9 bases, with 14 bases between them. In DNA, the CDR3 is TGCGCCAGCAGTCCAGGGACTCCCGGGCAGTACTTC. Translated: CASSPGTPGQYF.

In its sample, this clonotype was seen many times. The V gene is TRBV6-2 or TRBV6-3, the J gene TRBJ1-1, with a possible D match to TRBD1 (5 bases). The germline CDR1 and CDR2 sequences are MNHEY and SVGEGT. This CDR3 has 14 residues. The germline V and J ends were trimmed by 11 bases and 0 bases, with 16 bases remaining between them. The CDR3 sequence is CAATGQIMNTEAFF. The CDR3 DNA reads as TGTGCCGCCACAGGCCAAATCATGAACACTGAAGCTTTCTTT.

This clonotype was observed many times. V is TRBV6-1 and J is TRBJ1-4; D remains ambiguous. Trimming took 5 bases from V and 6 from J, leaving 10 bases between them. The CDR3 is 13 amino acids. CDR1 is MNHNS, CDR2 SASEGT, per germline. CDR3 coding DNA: TGTGCCAGCAGTCTCACTATCTATGAAAAACTGTTTTTT. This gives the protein CASSLTIYEKLFF.

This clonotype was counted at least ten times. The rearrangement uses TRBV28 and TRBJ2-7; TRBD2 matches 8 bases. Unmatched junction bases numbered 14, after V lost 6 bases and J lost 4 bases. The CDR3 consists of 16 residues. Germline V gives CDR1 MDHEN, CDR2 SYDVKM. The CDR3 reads CASSQTPGLGRYEQYF. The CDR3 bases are TGTGCCAGCAGCCAAACCCCGGGACTAGGGAGGTACGAGCAGTACTTC.

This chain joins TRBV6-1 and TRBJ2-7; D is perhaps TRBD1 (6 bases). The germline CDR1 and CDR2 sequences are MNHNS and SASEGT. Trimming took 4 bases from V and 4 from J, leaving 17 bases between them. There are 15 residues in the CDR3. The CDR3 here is CASSGTGYLVYEQYF. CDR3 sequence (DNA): TGTGCCAGCAGTGGAACAGGGTATTTAGTTTACGAGCAGTACTTC.

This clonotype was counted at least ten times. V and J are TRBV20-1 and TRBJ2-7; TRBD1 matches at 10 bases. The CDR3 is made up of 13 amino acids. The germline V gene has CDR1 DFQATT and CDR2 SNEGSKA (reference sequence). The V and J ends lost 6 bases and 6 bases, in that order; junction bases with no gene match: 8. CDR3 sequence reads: CSAPGTGEGEQYF. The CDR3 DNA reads TGCAGTGCCCCCGGGACAGGGGAAGGCGAGCAGTACTTC.

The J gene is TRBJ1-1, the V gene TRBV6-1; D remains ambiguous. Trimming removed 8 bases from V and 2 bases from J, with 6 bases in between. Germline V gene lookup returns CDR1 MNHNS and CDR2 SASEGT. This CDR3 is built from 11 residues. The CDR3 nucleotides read TGTGCCAGCGAGCATAACACTGAAGCTTTCTTT. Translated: CASEHNTEAFF.

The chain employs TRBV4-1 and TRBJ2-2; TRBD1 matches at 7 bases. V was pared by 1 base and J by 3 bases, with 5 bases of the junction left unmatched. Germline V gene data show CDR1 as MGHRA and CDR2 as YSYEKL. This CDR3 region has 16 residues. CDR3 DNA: TGCGCCAGCAGCCAAGTACCAGGACAGGACACCGGGGAGCTGTTTTTT. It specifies CASSQVPGQDTGELFF.

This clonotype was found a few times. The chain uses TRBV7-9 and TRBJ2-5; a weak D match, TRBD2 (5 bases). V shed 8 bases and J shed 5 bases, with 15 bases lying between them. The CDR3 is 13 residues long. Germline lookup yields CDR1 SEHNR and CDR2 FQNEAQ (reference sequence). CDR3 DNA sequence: TGTGCCAGCGTCTCCGGGGTGCGGGAGACCCAGTACTTC. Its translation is CASVSGVRETQYF. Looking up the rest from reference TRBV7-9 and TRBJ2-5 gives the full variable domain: DTGVSQNPRHKITKRGQNVTFRCDPISEHNRLYWYRQTLGQGPEFLTYFQNEAQLEKSRLLSDRFSAERPKGSFSTLEIQRTEQGDSAMYLCASVSGVRETQYFGPGTRLLVL.

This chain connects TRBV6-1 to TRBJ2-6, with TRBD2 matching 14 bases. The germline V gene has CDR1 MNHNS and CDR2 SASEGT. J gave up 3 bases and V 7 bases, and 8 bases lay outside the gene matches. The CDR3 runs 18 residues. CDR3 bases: TGTGCCAGCACCGAAAAGGGACTAGCGGGAGTTGGGGCCAACGTCCTGACTTTC. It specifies CASTEKGLAGVGANVLTF.

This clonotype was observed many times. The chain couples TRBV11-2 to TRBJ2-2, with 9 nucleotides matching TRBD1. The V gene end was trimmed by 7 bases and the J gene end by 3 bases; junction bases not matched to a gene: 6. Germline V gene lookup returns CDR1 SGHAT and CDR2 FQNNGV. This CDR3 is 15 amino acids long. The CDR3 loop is CASTFGDRDTGELFF. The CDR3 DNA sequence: TGTGCCAGCACCTTCGGGGACAGGGACACCGGGGAGCTGTTTTTT.

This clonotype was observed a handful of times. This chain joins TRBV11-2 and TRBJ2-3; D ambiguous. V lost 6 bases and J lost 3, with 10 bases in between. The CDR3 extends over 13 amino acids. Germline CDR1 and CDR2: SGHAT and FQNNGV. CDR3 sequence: CASRPVRTDTQYF. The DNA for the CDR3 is TGTGCCAGCAGGCCTGTGAGGACAGATACGCAGTATTTT. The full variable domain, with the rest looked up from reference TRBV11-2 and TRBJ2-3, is EAGVAQSPRYKIIEKRQSVAFWCNPISGHATLYWYQQILGQGPKLLIQFQNNGVVDDSQLPKDRFSAERLKGVDSTLKIQPAKLEDSAVYLCASRPVRTDTQYFGPGTRLTVL.

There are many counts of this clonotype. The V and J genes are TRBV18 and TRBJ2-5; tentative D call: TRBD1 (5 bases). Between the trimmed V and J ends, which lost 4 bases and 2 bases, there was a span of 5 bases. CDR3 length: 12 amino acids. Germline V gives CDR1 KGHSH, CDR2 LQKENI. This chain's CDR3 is CASSQGQETQYF. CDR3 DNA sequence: TGTGCCAGCTCACAGGGGCAAGAGACCCAGTACTTC.

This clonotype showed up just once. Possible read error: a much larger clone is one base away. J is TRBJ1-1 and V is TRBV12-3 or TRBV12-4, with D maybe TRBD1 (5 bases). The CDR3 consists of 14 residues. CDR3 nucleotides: TGTACCAGCGGAGAACTGACAGTGAACACTGAAGCTTTCTTT. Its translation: CTSGELTVNTEAFF.

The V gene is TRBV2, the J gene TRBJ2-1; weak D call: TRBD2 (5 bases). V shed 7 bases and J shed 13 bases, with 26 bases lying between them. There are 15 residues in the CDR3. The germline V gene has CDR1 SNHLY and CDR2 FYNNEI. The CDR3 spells CASTDQQARGSGQFF. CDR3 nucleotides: TGTGCCAGCACGGACCAGCAGGCCAGAGGGTCGGGTCAGTTCTTC.

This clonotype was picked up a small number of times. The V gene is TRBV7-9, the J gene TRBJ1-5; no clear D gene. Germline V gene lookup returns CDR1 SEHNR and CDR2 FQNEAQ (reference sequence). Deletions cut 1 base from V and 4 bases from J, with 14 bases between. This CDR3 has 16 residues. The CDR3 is CASSLGLGAPNQPQHF. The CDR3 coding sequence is TGTGCCAGCAGCTTAGGGCTGGGAGCGCCAAATCAGCCCCAGCATTTT.

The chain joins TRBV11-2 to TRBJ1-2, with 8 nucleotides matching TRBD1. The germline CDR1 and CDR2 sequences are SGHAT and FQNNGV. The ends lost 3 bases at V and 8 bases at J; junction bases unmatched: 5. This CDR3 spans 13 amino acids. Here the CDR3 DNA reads TGTGCCAGCAGCTTGGAGCAGGGGGCAGGCTACACCTTC. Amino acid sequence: CASSLEQGAGYTF.